This entry lists 15 T cell receptor beta chains sequenced from one sample in a study of monozygotic twins with inflammatory bowel disease. From the 5' RACE reads, TCRdb lists one entry per CDR3 protein and no DNA. The repertoire table contains 440,000 or so distinct CDR3 sequences. The sample taken for sequencing was blood. These receptors all come from a human donor with ulcerative colitis or Crohn's disease, or a healthy co-twin of an affected twin (not recorded which).

J is TRBJ1-1 and V is TRBV3-1; TCRdb picks TRBD1, but there is no DNA to check that call. Germline V gene data show CDR1 as LGHDT and CDR2 as YNNKEL (reference sequence). The CDR3 totals 15 residues. CDR3 protein: CASSQETGGRTEAFF.

This chain links TRBV7-2 with TRBJ1-2; TCRdb picks TRBD1, but there is no DNA to check that call. CDR1 SGHTA and CDR2 FQGNSA come from the germline V gene. The CDR3 length is 14 residues. CDR3 sequence reads: CASSSNRASYGYTF. Using reference TRBV7-2 and TRBJ1-2 for the parts outside the CDR3, the full variable domain is GAGVSQSPSNKVTEKGKDVELRCDPISGHTALYWYRQSLGQGLEFLIYFQGNSAPDKSGLPSDRFSAERTGGSVSTLTIQRTQQEDSAVYLCASSSNRASYGYTFGSGTRLTVV.

This chain joins TRBV5-1 and TRBJ2-1; the TCRdb D gene call, TRBD2, has no DNA to confirm it. The CDR3 consists of 16 residues. From germline, CDR1 is SGHRS and CDR2 YFSETQ. The chain's CDR3 is CASSLGTSSSYNEQFF.

The rearrangement joins TRBV12-3 or TRBV12-4 to TRBJ1-1; the TCRdb call, TRBD1, lacks DNA for checking. The CDR3 loop spans 15 amino acids. The CDR3 here is CASSQTTGVNTEAFF.

J is TRBJ2-7 and V is TRBV2. Germline CDR1 SNHLY, CDR2 FYNNEI. The CDR3 consists of 11 residues. This CDR3 is CASSDASEQYF.

The chain joins TRBV5-1 to TRBJ2-5; TCRdb names TRBD1, which stays unverified in the absence of DNA. Germline loops: CDR1 SGHRS, CDR2 YFSETQ. The CDR3 runs to 15 residues. The CDR3 is CASSQMAGGQETQYF.

The chain carries TRBV12-3 or TRBV12-4 and TRBJ1-1; TCRdb names TRBD1, which stays unverified in the absence of DNA. The CDR3 loop spans 15 amino acids. The CDR3 here is CASSLARQGSAEAFF.

The CDR3 sequence is CASSFRSNQPQHF. The chain employs TRBV5-6 and TRBJ1-5. The length of the CDR3 is 13 residues. The germline CDR1 and CDR2 sequences are SGHDT and YYEEEE. Variable domain in full (rest from reference TRBV5-6 and TRBJ1-5): DAGVTQSPTHLIKTRGQQVTLRCSPKSGHDTVSWYQQALGQGPQFIFQYYEEEERQRGNFPDRFSGHQFPNYSSELNVNALLLGDSALYLCASSFRSNQPQHFGDGTRLSIL.

The rearrangement links TRBV11-2 to TRBJ2-1; checking the TCRdb D call of TRBD1 is not possible without DNA. The CDR3 length is 17 residues. Germline-derived CDR1 and CDR2 are SGHAT and FQNNGV. CDR3 region: CASSLVAGARANNEQFF.

The CDR3 loop reads CASGPDGETQYF. The chain combines TRBV12-5 with TRBJ2-5. This CDR3 has 12 amino acids. Germline V gene data show CDR1 as LGHNT and CDR2 as FRNRAP. The complete variable domain, with remaining parts taken from reference TRBV12-5 and TRBJ2-5, reads DARVTQTPRHKVTEMGQEVTMRCQPILGHNTVFWYRQTMMQGLELLAYFRNRAPLDDSGMPKDRFSAEMPDATLATLKIQPSEPRDSAVYFCASGPDGETQYFGPGTRLLVL.

The V gene is TRBV5-6, the J gene TRBJ2-7; TCRdb's D gene call, TRBD1, goes unchecked for lack of DNA. Germline V lookup: CDR1 SGHDT, CDR2 YYEEEE. The CDR3 spans 15 residues. Here the CDR3 reads CASSHPGTGAYEQYF.

The rearrangement uses TRBV7-9 and TRBJ1-2; TCRdb proposes TRBD1, but this gene call is untestable without DNA. This CDR3 has 13 residues. Germline loops: CDR1 SEHNR, CDR2 FQNEAQ (reference sequence). CDR3: CASSFPGAYGYTF.

This rearrangement joins TRBV5-1 to TRBJ2-7. This CDR3 has 14 amino acids. Germline V lookup: CDR1 SGHRS, CDR2 YFSETQ. CDR3 region: CASSSSGWSYEQYF.

The chain carries TRBV7-9 and TRBJ1-1. CDR3 length equals 12 residues. The germline V gene encodes CDR1 SEHNR and CDR2 FQNEAQ (reference sequence). CDR3 region: CASSLKPSRAFF.

The chain has TRBV10-3 and TRBJ2-7. The CDR3 runs to 11 residues. Germline CDR1 and CDR2: ENHRY and SYGVKD. The CDR3 sequence: CAISEVDEQYF.